This section outlines one T cell receptor (beta chain) sequence together with its context. The antigen is not known. PCR amplification relied on 60 Vbeta primers (plus 13 Jbeta primers). Sequenced by immunoSEQ multiplex PCR; TCRdb stores in-frame clones only, minus some. The sample has approximately 130,000 clones; roughly 80% are singletons. V lost 1 base to trimming and J lost 0 bases; unmatched junction nucleotides: 3. In germline, CDR1 is SGDLS, CDR2 YYNGEE. There are 16 residues in the CDR3. The data belong to a study of cytomegalovirus exposure and HLA in healthy donors. Points from the study as a whole: Later analysis identified a missense DCLRE1C variant that was linked to TCR beta V- and J-gene trimming. In a later analysis, at a false discovery rate of 0.05, under 20,000 TCR beta sequences matched HLA alleles. Under in vitro conditions, three CMV-associated chains were confirmed as specific for CMV antigens. By a later analysis, the bulk of CMV-associated TCR beta chains appeared HLA-restricted.

The TCR comes from a woman aged 45-65 years in good health and CMV-seropositive. The chain has TRBV9 and TRBJ2-1; the match to TRBD2 covers 8 bases. The sample consisted of PBMCs. The CDR3 loop is CASSVRSGSSYNEQFF. In DNA form, the CDR3 reads TGTGCCAGCAGCGTAAGGAGCGGGAGCTCCTACAATGAGCAGTTCTTC.